This T cell receptor beta chain was captured in a study of OX40 agonist ivuxolimab in advanced cancers. Study background: Ivuxolimab, which is an agonistic anti-OX40 (CD134) antibody, was administered to the patients.

The protocol was immunoSEQ multiplex PCR, while the TCRdb copy is restricted to in-frame clones and leaves out a portion. The table lists about 70,000 clones, 60% to 80% of them singletons. Remarks on this clone: The antigen is not known.

Between the trimmed V and J ends, which lost 6 bases and 1 base, there was a span of 12 bases. Germline V CDR1 and CDR2: SNHLY, FYNNEI. The CDR3 has 14 amino acids. Points from the study as a whole: The study found that CD8+ T cells averaged more expanded clones than CD4+. Some of the lowest clonal expansion was seen in partial responders at 0.1-3.0 mg/kg.

This TCR was recovered from an adult with an advanced solid tumor such as melanoma, head and neck, liver or kidney cancer. The specimen comprised CD4+ or CD8+ T cells sorted from blood, sampled in a trial of the OX40 agonist ivuxolimab. V is TRBV2 and J is TRBJ2-5, with D hard to call. The CDR3 nucleotides are TGTGCCAGCAGACAGAAGACGACCCAAGAGACCCAGTACTTC. The encoded protein is CASRQKTTQETQYF.